A selection of T cell receptor beta chains follows, all from one sample in a study of molecular identifiers for immune sequencing clone quantification. TCRdb redid the calling of the PCR reads with MiXCR, one entry per CDR3 protein. The sample contains about 510,000 distinct CDR3 sequences, about a fifth of which appear only once. The material sequenced was naive CD8+ T cells from blood, with Jurkat cell RNA spiked in. These receptors were collected from a human donor in good health. Some libraries in this study had Jurkat cell RNA spiked in. The CDR3 runs from the conserved cysteine through the conserved F or W. D genes are given only for firm matches. Size is omitted from some rows. Given values are once, few, many or a class for expanded clones.

J gene: TRBJ1-5
D gene: .
V gene: TRBV19
clone size: few
CDR3 protein: CASSIGRYSNQPQHF
CDR3 DNA: TGTGCCAGTAGTATTGGGCGGTATAGCAATCAGCCCCAGCATTTT

J gene: TRBJ2-3
D gene: TRBD1
V gene: TRBV5-6
clone size: many
CDR3 protein: CASSWNKGGRIADTQYF
CDR3 DNA: TGTGCCAGCAGCTGGAACAAAGGGGGCAGGATCGCAGATACGCAGTATTTT

J gene: TRBJ1-3
D gene: .
V gene: TRBV6-5
clone size: .
CDR3 protein: CASSYGPGLSGNTIYF
CDR3 DNA: TGTGCCAGCAGTTACGGTCCCGGCCTCTCTGGAAACACCATATATTTT

J gene: TRBJ2-2
D gene: .
V gene: TRBV18
clone size: .
CDR3 protein: CASSPPRGDTGELFF
CDR3 DNA: TGTGCCAGCTCACCACCTCGCGGGGACACCGGGGAGCTGTTTTTT

J gene: TRBJ2-5
D gene: .
V gene: TRBV5-3
clone size: .
CDR3 protein: CASRDGEEIRYF
CDR3 DNA: TGTGCCAGCAGGGACGGTGAAGAGATCCGGTACTTC

J gene: TRBJ1-6
D gene: .
V gene: TRBV4-3
clone size: .
CDR3 protein: CASSQDSLRVSSPLHF
CDR3 DNA: TGCGCCAGCAGCCAAGATTCCCTCAGGGTATCTTCACCCCTCCACTTT

J gene: TRBJ1-6
D gene: .
V gene: TRBV2
clone size: .
CDR3 protein: CARSGPAQGPEWGPLHF
CDR3 DNA: TGTGCCAGGAGCGGCCCCGCTCAGGGACCCGAGTGGGGGCCCCTCCACTTT

J gene: TRBJ1-6
D gene: .
V gene: TRBV3-1
clone size: few
CDR3 protein: CASSQSRVGSPLHF
CDR3 DNA: TGTGCCAGCAGCCAAAGCCGCGTGGGTTCACCCCTCCACTTT

J gene: TRBJ2-5
D gene: TRBD2
V gene: TRBV11-2
clone size: once
CDR3 protein: CASSLRSGGDSQYF
CDR3 DNA: TGTGCCAGCAGCCTCAGGTCGGGGGGTGACTCCCAGTACTTC

J gene: TRBJ2-2
D gene: .
V gene: TRBV27
clone size: many
CDR3 protein: CASSLGPAGTGELFF
CDR3 DNA: TGTGCCAGCAGTTTGGGCCCCGCGGGCACCGGGGAGCTGTTTTTT

J gene: TRBJ2-1
D gene: .
V gene: TRBV7-9
clone size: many
CDR3 protein: CASSFTRAGNEQFF
CDR3 DNA: TGTGCCAGCAGCTTCACGAGGGCGGGGAATGAGCAGTTCTTC

J gene: TRBJ2-1
D gene: .
V gene: TRBV7-3
clone size: few
CDR3 protein: CASSLEPSSYNEQFF
CDR3 DNA: TGTGCCAGCAGCTTAGAGCCTAGCTCCTACAATGAGCAGTTCTTC

J gene: TRBJ2-1
D gene: .
V gene: TRBV7-9
clone size: few
CDR3 protein: CASSPGTGRYNEQFF
CDR3 DNA: TGTGCCAGCAGCCCTGGTACAGGGAGATACAATGAGCAGTTCTTC

J gene: TRBJ2-7
D gene: .
V gene: TRBV28
clone size: many
CDR3 protein: CASSPGTRADEQYF
CDR3 DNA: TGTGCCAGCAGTCCCGGGACAAGGGCCGACGAGCAGTACTTC

J gene: TRBJ2-3
D gene: .
V gene: TRBV12-3/TRBV12-4
clone size: .
CDR3 protein: CASRSLVIGGPNTQYF
CDR3 DNA: TGTGCCAGCCGAAGTTTAGTAATCGGGGGGCCGAATACGCAGTATTTT

J gene: TRBJ1-3
D gene: .
V gene: TRBV9
clone size: .
CDR3 protein: CASSVGFGAHLYF
CDR3 DNA: .

J gene: TRBJ2-2
D gene: TRBD2
V gene: TRBV19
clone size: few
CDR3 protein: CASSIGTKGTGELFF
CDR3 DNA: TGTGCCAGTAGTATCGGGACTAAAGGCACCGGGGAGCTGTTTTTT

J gene: TRBJ2-3
D gene: .
V gene: TRBV15
clone size: .
CDR3 protein: CATSRDPGDFFTDTQYF
CDR3 DNA: TGTGCCACCAGCAGAGATCCCGGGGACTTCTTCACAGATACGCAGTATTTT

J gene: TRBJ1-6
D gene: TRBD1
V gene: TRBV27
clone size: few
CDR3 protein: CASSSATGGNSPLHF
CDR3 DNA: TGTGCCAGCAGTTCGGCGACAGGGGGGAATTCACCCCTCCACTTT

J gene: TRBJ1-1
D gene: .
V gene: TRBV4-3
clone size: few
CDR3 protein: CASSQDAPMNTEAFF
CDR3 DNA: TGCGCCAGCAGCCAAGACGCGCCAATGAACACTGAAGCTTTCTTT

J gene: TRBJ2-7
D gene: TRBD1
V gene: TRBV7-9
clone size: many
CDR3 protein: CASSSILDRVDEQYF
CDR3 DNA: TGTGCCAGCAGCTCCATCTTGGACAGGGTTGACGAGCAGTACTTC

J gene: TRBJ2-3
D gene: .
V gene: TRBV6-5
clone size: many
CDR3 protein: CASSYGVTDTQYF
CDR3 DNA: TGTGCCAGCAGTTACGGAGTCACAGATACGCAGTATTTT

J gene: TRBJ2-1
D gene: .
V gene: TRBV7-6
clone size: .
CDR3 protein: CASSYSATRGDEQFF
CDR3 DNA: TGTGCCAGCAGCTATTCGGCGACTAGAGGGGATGAGCAGTTCTTC

J gene: TRBJ2-3
D gene: .
V gene: TRBV27
clone size: many
CDR3 protein: CASSHSTDTQYF
CDR3 DNA: TGTGCCAGCAGTCACAGCACAGATACGCAGTATTTT

J gene: TRBJ1-1
D gene: .
V gene: TRBV7-9
clone size: many
CDR3 protein: CASSLGRGNTEAFF
CDR3 DNA: TGTGCCAGCAGCTTAGGTCGGGGAAACACTGAAGCTTTCTTT

J gene: TRBJ1-1
D gene: .
V gene: TRBV7-9
clone size: many
CDR3 protein: CASSLRANTEAFF
CDR3 DNA: TGTGCCAGCAGCCTCCGGGCTAACACTGAAGCTTTCTTT

J gene: TRBJ2-7
D gene: .
V gene: TRBV7-2
clone size: many
CDR3 protein: CASSFLGSGEQYF
CDR3 DNA: TGTGCCAGCAGCTTCCTGGGTTCAGGGGAGCAGTACTTC

J gene: TRBJ2-7
D gene: TRBD1
V gene: TRBV6-9
clone size: once
CDR3 protein: CASGGRGRIEQYF
CDR3 DNA: TGTGCCAGCGGGGGCAGGGGGCGTATTGAGCAGTACTTC

J gene: TRBJ2-7
D gene: .
V gene: TRBV4-3
clone size: .
CDR3 protein: CASSHGQNYEQYF
CDR3 DNA: TGCGCCAGCAGCCACGGACAGAACTACGAGCAGTACTTC

J gene: TRBJ2-7
D gene: .
V gene: TRBV6-5
clone size: few
CDR3 protein: CASSHRKDSYEQYF
CDR3 DNA: TGTGCCAGCAGCCACAGGAAAGACTCCTACGAGCAGTACTTC

J gene: TRBJ2-7
D gene: .
V gene: TRBV27
clone size: many
CDR3 protein: CASRGQTYEQYF
CDR3 DNA: TGTGCCAGCAGAGGACAGACCTACGAGCAGTACTTC

J gene: TRBJ1-4
D gene: TRBD1
V gene: TRBV7-6
clone size: .
CDR3 protein: CASSQGQGLLYGEKLFF
CDR3 DNA: TGTGCCAGCAGTCAGGGACAGGGGCTTCTCTATGGTGAAAAACTGTTTTTT

J gene: TRBJ1-2
D gene: .
V gene: TRBV27
clone size: many
CDR3 protein: CASSFKGSARSYTF
CDR3 DNA: TGTGCCAGCAGTTTTAAGGGTTCAGCCCGGAGCTACACCTTC